The following is a T cell receptor beta chain sequence with its context. Its antigen is unidentified. The data derive from a study of T cells in Graves' hyperthyroidism and ophthalmopathy. Study information: Before any treatment, at initial diagnosis, peripheral blood was collected.

The CDR3 has 16 amino acids. J was trimmed by 15 bases and V by 1 base; bases with no gene match: 11. Germline CDR1 and CDR2: SGHTA and FQGNSA. RNA transcripts gave rise to amplified TCR beta CDR3 regions. HTBI primers were used for first-round RT-PCR of the TCR CDR3. TCRdb re-called the multiplex PCR reads through MiXCR, storing one row per CDR3 protein. The sample lists under 400,000 distinct CDR3 sequences, roughly 14% occurring once. General study results and limits: A model of 13 V-J pairs discriminated ophthalmopathy from stable hyperthyroidism.

The sequenced sample was blood. The source of this sequence is a woman aged 55-70 years with Graves' hyperthyroidism. This chain connects TRBV7-2 to TRBJ2-1, with 14 nucleotides matching TRBD2. The CDR3 sequence: CASSLGGTSGSKGGFF. DNA of the CDR3: TGTGCCAGCAGCTTAGGAGGGACTAGCGGGAGTAAGGGGGGGTTCTTC. The whole variable domain, remainder taken from reference TRBV7-2 and TRBJ2-1, is GAGVSQSPSNKVTEKGKDVELRCDPISGHTALYWYRQSLGQGLEFLIYFQGNSAPDKSGLPSDRFSAERTGGSVSTLTIQRTQQEDSAVYLCASSLGGTSGSKGGFFGPGTRLTVL.